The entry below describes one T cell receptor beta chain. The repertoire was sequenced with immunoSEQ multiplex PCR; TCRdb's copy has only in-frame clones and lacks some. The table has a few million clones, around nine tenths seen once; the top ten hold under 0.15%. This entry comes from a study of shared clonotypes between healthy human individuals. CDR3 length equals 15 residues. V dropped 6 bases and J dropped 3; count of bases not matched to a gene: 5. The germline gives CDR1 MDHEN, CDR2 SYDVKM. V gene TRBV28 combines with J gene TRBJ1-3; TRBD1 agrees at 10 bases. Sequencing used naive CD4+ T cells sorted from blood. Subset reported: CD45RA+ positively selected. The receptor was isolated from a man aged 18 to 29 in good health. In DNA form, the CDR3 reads TGTGCCAGCAGCCGGGGACAGGGGTATGGAAACACCATATATTTT. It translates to CASSRGQGYGNTIYF.